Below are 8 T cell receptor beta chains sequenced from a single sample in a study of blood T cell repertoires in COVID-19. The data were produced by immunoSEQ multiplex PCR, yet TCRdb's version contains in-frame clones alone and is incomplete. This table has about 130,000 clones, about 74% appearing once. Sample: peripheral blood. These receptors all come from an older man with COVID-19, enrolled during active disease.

This CDR3 is CASSEAPERRYNEQFF. CDR3 nucleotide sequence: TGTGCCAGCAGTGAAGCCCCGGAAAGGCGGTACAATGAGCAGTTCTTC. This chain links TRBV2 with TRBJ2-1; D is unclear. Deletions cut 0 bases from V and 4 bases from J, with 13 bases between. CDR1 and CDR2 (germline): SNHLY, FYNNEI. The CDR3 consists of 16 residues.

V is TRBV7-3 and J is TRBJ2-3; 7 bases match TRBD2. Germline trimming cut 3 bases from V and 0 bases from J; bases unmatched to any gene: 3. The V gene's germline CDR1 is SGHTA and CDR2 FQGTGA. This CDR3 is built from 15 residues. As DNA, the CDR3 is TGTGCCAGCAGCTTTGGCGGGAGTAGCACAGATACGCAGTATTTT. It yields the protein CASSFGGSSTDTQYF.

In DNA, the CDR3 is TGCGCCAGCAGGGCAGGGGGCGCATATGGCTACACCTTC. Translation gives CASRAGGAYGYTF. This chain joins TRBV10-1 and TRBJ1-2, with 8 bases identical to TRBD1. V gave up 6 bases and J gave up 5 bases; unmatched junction bases: 5. Germline CDR1 and CDR2: WNHNN and SYGVQD (reference sequence). The CDR3 length is 13 residues.

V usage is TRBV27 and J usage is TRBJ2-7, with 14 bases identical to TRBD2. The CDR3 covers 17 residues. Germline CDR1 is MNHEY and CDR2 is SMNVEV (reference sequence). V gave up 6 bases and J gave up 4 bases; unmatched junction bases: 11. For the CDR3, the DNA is TGTGCCAGCAGCTTAAACCGACTAGCGGGAGGGAAGTACGAGCAGTACTTC. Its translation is CASSLNRLAGGKYEQYF.

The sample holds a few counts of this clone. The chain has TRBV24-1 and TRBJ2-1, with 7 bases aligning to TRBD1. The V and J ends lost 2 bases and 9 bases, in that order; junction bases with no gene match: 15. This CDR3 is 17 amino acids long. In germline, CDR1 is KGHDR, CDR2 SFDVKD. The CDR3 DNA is TGTGCCACCAGTGATTCCTTTGGGACAGCACTTCTGGGTGAGCAGTTCTTC. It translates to CATSDSFGTALLGEQFF.

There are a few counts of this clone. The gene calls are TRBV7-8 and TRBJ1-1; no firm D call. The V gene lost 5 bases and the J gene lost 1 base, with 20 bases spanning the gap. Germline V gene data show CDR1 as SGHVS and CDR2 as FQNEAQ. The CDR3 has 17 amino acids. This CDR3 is CASSGGSSGSWNTEAFF. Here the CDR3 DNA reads TGTGCCAGCAGCGGAGGTAGCAGTGGTAGCTGGAACACTGAAGCTTTCTTT.

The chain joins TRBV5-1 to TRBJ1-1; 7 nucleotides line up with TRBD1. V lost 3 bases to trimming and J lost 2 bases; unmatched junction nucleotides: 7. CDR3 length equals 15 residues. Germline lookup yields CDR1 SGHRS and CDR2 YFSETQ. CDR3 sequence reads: CASSSQGIENTEAFF. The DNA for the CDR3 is TGCGCCAGCAGCTCACAGGGGATTGAAAACACTGAAGCTTTCTTT.

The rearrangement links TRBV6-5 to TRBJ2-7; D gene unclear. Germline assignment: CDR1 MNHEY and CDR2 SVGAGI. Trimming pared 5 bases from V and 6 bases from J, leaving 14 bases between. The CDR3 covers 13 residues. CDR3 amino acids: CASSLTFRSEQYF. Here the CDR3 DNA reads TGTGCCAGCAGTCTCACCTTTCGGTCCGAGCAGTACTTC.